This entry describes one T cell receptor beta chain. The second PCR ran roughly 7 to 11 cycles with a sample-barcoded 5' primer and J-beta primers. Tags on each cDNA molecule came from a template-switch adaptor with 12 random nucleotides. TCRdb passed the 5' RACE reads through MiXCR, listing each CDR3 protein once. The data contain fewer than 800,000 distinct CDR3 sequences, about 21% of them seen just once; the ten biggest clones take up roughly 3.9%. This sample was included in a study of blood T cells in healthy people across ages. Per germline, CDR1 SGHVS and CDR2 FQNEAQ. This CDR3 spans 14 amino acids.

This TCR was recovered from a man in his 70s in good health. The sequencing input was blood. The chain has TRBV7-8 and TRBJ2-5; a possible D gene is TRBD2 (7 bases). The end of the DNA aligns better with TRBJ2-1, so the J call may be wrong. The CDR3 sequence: CASSAGAGAHEQFF. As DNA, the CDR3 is TGTGCCAGCAGCGCAGGGGCGGGGGCCCATGAGCAGTTCTTC.